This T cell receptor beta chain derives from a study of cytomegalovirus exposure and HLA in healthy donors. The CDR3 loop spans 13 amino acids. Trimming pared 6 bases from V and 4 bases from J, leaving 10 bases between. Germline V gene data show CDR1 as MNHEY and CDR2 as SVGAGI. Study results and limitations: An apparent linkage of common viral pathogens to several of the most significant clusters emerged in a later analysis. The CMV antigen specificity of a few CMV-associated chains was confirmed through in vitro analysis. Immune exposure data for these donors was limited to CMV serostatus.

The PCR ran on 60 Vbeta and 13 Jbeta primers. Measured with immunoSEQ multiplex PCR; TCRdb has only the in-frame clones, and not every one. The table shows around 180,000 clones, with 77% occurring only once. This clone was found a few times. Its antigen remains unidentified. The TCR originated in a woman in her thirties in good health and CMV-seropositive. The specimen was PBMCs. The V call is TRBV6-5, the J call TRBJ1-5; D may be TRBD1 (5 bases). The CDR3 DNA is TGTGCCAGCAGCCTTGGACATAATCAGCCCCAGCATTTT. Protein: CASSLGHNQPQHF.